The clone carrying this T cell receptor (beta chain) was picked up a small number of times. Its matching antigen is unknown. Both 60 Vbeta primers and 13 Jbeta primers went into the PCR. In the authors' methods: Later analysis identified roughly 84 million unique TCR beta chains, roughly 11 million shared. Here immunoSEQ multiplex PCR was the method, and the copy in TCRdb shows in-frame clones only, minus some. The V and J calls and clone size were taken over from that table, and D and trimming were inferred from the DNA. In the table there are more than 110,000 clones, around 81% of which are singletons. This sample was included in a study of cytomegalovirus exposure and HLA in healthy donors. The study's findings and limits: Per a later analysis, HLA-associated TCR beta chains showed more clonal expansion than other, equally common TCR beta chains. Sequencing depth roughly uniform across donors was assumed in presence/absence analyses. There were 160 or so TCR beta chains listed as cytomegalovirus-associated.

The CDR3 spans 16 residues. The V end was cut by 5 bases, the J end by 2 bases, with 18 bases between. Germline V gives CDR1 SGHTA, CDR2 FQGNSA. Sequencing input: PBMCs. The genes are TRBV7-2 and TRBJ1-2; perhaps TRBD1 as D (6 bases). The receptor comes from a man aged 35-49 years in good health and CMV-seropositive. The CDR3 loop is CASSRRNPQGNYGYTF. CDR3 coding DNA: TGTGCCAGCAGCCGGAGGAACCCCCAGGGGAACTATGGCTACACCTTC.